One sample yielded the 32 T cell receptor beta chains listed below, sequenced in a study of OX40 agonist ivuxolimab in advanced cancers. Using immunoSEQ multiplex PCR, the repertoire was profiled, and TCRdb retains in-frame clones only, with some absent. The data contain more than 70,000 clones, 80% to 90% of them singletons. The sequencing here drew on CD4+ or CD8+ T cells sorted from blood, taken in a trial of the OX40 agonist ivuxolimab. The receptors were sampled from an adult with an advanced solid tumor such as melanoma, head and neck, liver or kidney cancer.

The chain carries TRBV7-2 and TRBJ1-1, with D hard to call. The CDR3 runs 15 residues. CDR1 and CDR2 (germline): SGHTA, FQGNSA. V was clipped by 2 bases and J by 7 bases, with 17 bases between them. The CDR3 nucleotides are TGTGCCAGCAGCTTATATAACCGGATTTTTGGTGAAGCTTTCTTT. Its protein product is CASSLYNRIFGEAFF. The full variable domain, its missing parts supplied by reference TRBV7-2 and TRBJ1-1, is GAGVSQSPSNKVTEKGKDVELRCDPISGHTALYWYRQSLGQGLEFLIYFQGNSAPDKSGLPSDRFSAERTGGSVSTLTIQRTQQEDSAVYLCASSLYNRIFGEAFFGQGTRLTVV.

The chain recombines TRBV6-1 with TRBJ1-1, with TRBD1 as a possible D gene (6 bases). The CDR3 loop spans 14 amino acids. The ends were cut back, 8 bases at V and 6 bases at J, with 19 bases in the middle. Germline V gives CDR1 MNHNS, CDR2 SASEGT. The CDR3 is CASVWSQGSSEAFF. CDR3 sequence (DNA): TGTGCCAGCGTATGGTCCCAGGGGAGTTCTGAAGCTTTCTTT.

This rearrangement joins TRBV5-1 to TRBJ2-5; 12 bases align to TRBD1. The CDR3 consists of 16 residues. V was clipped by 0 bases and J by 5 bases; unmatched bases: 5. Germline V gives CDR1 SGHRS, CDR2 YFSETQ. CDR3 sequence: CASSLGGTGGSETQYF. DNA for the CDR3: TGCGCCAGCAGCTTGGGAGGGACAGGGGGCTCGGAGACCCAGTACTTC.

This chain's CDR3 is CASSPDSSSYNSPLHF. The CDR3 DNA sequence: TGTGCCAGCTCACCGGACAGCAGCTCCTATAATTCACCCCTCCACTTT. This sequence joins TRBV18 and TRBJ1-6; tentative D call: TRBD1 (6 bases). CDR1 is KGHSH, CDR2 LQKENI, per germline. The CDR3 extends over 16 amino acids. Trimming removed 3 bases from V and 0 bases from J, with 9 bases in between.

The rearrangement links TRBV5-4 to TRBJ2-3; weak D call: TRBD1 (6 bases). Deletions cut 2 bases from V and 0 bases from J, with 10 bases between. In germline, CDR1 is SGHNT, CDR2 YYREEE (reference sequence). This CDR3 contains 15 residues. The CDR3 reads CASSLRTASTDTQYF. CDR3 nucleotides: TGTGCCAGCAGCTTACGGACAGCTAGCACAGATACGCAGTATTTT.

This chain uses TRBV15 with TRBJ1-2; D remains unclear. Trimming removed 0 bases at V and 0 bases at J, with 11 bases between. Germline V gene data show CDR1 as LNHNV and CDR2 as YYDKDF (reference sequence). The CDR3 loop spans 16 amino acids. In DNA, the CDR3 is TGTGCCACCAGCAGAGATTCCGGAGAGACTAACTATGGCTACACCTTC. Residues: CATSRDSGETNYGYTF.

V is TRBV4-3 and J is TRBJ2-1, with D perhaps being TRBD1 or TRBD2 (7 bases each). This CDR3 region has 19 residues. Trimming cost V 4 bases and J 7 bases, with 29 bases left between them. The germline V gene encodes CDR1 LGHNA and CDR2 YSLEER. This chain's CDR3 is CASSPGGGGVLSGGNEQFF. The CDR3 DNA follows: TGCGCCAGCAGCCCGGGGGGAGGGGGCGTTCTATCGGGAGGAAATGAGCAGTTCTTC.

J is TRBJ1-5 and V is TRBV2; D ambiguous. Germline CDR1 SNHLY, CDR2 FYNNEI. The CDR3 totals 14 residues. V was shortened by 2 bases and J by 4 bases, with 9 bases between the two germline ends. The CDR3 DNA reads as TGTGCCAGCAGTGAAATCTTATCAAATCAGCCCCAGCATTTT. It codes for CASSEILSNQPQHF. Full variable domain (remainder filled in from reference TRBV2 and TRBJ1-5): EPEVTQTPSHQVTQMGQEVILRCVPISNHLYFYWYRQILGQKVEFLVSFYNNEISEKSEIFDDQFSVERPDGSNFTLKIRSTKLEDSAMYFCASSEILSNQPQHFGDGTRLSIL.

This chain connects TRBV11-2 to TRBJ1-1; D not resolved. The length of the CDR3 is 12 residues. Trimming pared 5 bases from V and 8 bases from J, leaving 12 bases between. Germline V gene data show CDR1 as SGHAT and CDR2 as FQNNGV. CDR3 amino acids: CASSPPGREAFF. CDR3 in DNA: TGTGCCAGCAGCCCACCAGGCCGCGAAGCTTTCTTT.

This clone was counted a single time. The chain joins TRBV28 to TRBJ1-1, with D unresolved. Trimming left V 2 bases short and J 4 bases short, with 5 bases between. The germline V gene encodes CDR1 MDHEN and CDR2 SYDVKM. The CDR3 runs to 12 residues. Here the CDR3 reads CASSLVGTEAFF. The CDR3 bases are TGTGCCAGCAGTTTAGTGGGCACTGAAGCTTTCTTT. The whole variable domain, filled in from reference TRBV28 and TRBJ1-1, reads DVKVTQSSRYLVKRTGEKVFLECVQDMDHENMFWYRQDPGLGLRLIYFSYDVKMKEKGDIPEGYSVSREKKERFSLILESASTNQTSMYLCASSLVGTEAFFGQGTRLTVV.

The rearrangement uses TRBV5-4 and TRBJ2-6; D gene unclear. This CDR3 is 13 amino acids long. Trimming removed 4 bases at V and 4 bases at J, with 6 bases between. Germline assignment: CDR1 SGHNT and CDR2 YYREEE (reference sequence). CDR3 amino acids: CASSLWGANVLTF. The CDR3 DNA follows: TGTGCCAGCAGCCTCTGGGGGGCCAACGTCCTGACTTTC. Complete variable domain (other parts from reference TRBV5-4 and TRBJ2-6): ETGVTQSPTHLIKTRGQQVTLRCSSQSGHNTVSWYQQALGQGPQFIFQYYREEENGRGNFPPRFSGLQFPNYSSELNVNALELDDSALYLCASSLWGANVLTFGAGSRLTVL.

J is TRBJ1-1 and V is TRBV4-1; D unclear. The CDR3 covers 13 residues. Between the trimmed V and J ends, which lost 4 bases and 5 bases, there was a span of 11 bases. CDR1 and CDR2 from the germline V gene are MGHRA and YSYEKL. The CDR3 DNA follows: TGCGCCAGCAGCCCTCGTTTCAGGACTGAAGCTTTCTTT. It specifies CASSPRFRTEAFF.

The gene calls are TRBV4-2 and TRBJ1-6; D perhaps matches TRBD1 (6 bases). V was trimmed by 4 bases and J by 6 bases, leaving 16 bases between them. The CDR3 has 16 residues. Per germline, CDR1 LGHNA and CDR2 YNFKEQ. DNA of the CDR3: TGTGCCAGCAGCCGGGCATTGGACAGCGTTAATTCACCCCTCCACTTT. Amino acid sequence: CASSRALDSVNSPLHF.

V is TRBV5-4 and J is TRBJ1-1; D call uncertain. V lost 5 bases and J 8 bases, leaving 16 bases between the germline ends. CDR3 length equals 13 residues. Germline CDR1 reads SGHNT; CDR2 reads YYREEE (reference sequence). CDR3 residues: CASRPMGGSEAFF. The CDR3 DNA sequence: TGTGCCAGCAGGCCCATGGGCGGGTCGGAAGCTTTCTTT.

V and J are TRBV6-6 and TRBJ2-3, with TRBD2 identical over 9 bases. The CDR3 length is 15 residues. Per germline, CDR1 MNHNY and CDR2 SVGAGI (reference sequence). The V gene end was trimmed by 3 bases and the J gene end by 1 base; junction bases not matched to a gene: 2. This CDR3 is CASSYRGGGTDTQYF. Written as DNA, the CDR3 is TGTGCCAGCAGTTATCGCGGGGGGGGCACAGATACGCAGTATTTT.

The chain couples TRBV9 to TRBJ1-2; D call uncertain. Germline V gene sequence: CDR1 SGDLS, CDR2 YYNGEE. V lost 0 bases, J lost 4 bases, and 10 bases lay in between. This CDR3 spans 14 amino acids. CDR3 in DNA: TGTGCCAGCAGCGTAGGGGCATTAGGCTATGGCTACACCTTC. Translation: CASSVGALGYGYTF.

For the CDR3, the DNA is TGTGCCAGCAGCTTACGGACATCGGCAATTAATGAGCAGTTCTTC. Encoded protein: CASSLRTSAINEQFF. The chain employs TRBV7-3 and TRBJ2-1; tentative D call: TRBD1 (5 bases). Germline V lookup: CDR1 SGHTA, CDR2 FQGTGA. The CDR3 contains 15 residues. Trimming cost V 2 bases and J 7 bases, with 15 bases left between them.

This chain connects TRBV30 to TRBJ1-1; tentative D call: TRBD1 (6 bases). The CDR3 is made up of 16 amino acids. The germline V gene encodes CDR1 GTSNPN and CDR2 SVGIG (reference sequence). The V end was cut by 3 bases, the J end by 0 bases, with 17 bases between. In DNA, the CDR3 is TGTGCCTGGAGCGGGGCGGGGGCTCCGGTGAACACTGAAGCTTTCTTT. This translates into CAWSGAGAPVNTEAFF.

This chain connects TRBV10-2 to TRBJ2-5; 8 bases align to TRBD1. Matching the DNA end better, TRBJ2-7 makes the J call doubtful. CDR1 and CDR2 (germline): WSHSY, SAAADI. The CDR3 is made up of 15 amino acids. The CDR3 reads CASIDGQGISYEQYF. The CDR3 coding sequence is TGCGCCAGCATCGATGGACAGGGTATCTCCTACGAGCAGTACTTC.

The chain couples TRBV4-1 to TRBJ1-2; D is unresolved. Trimming removed 1 base from V and 3 bases from J, with 12 bases in between. This CDR3 comprises 15 residues. The germline CDR1 and CDR2 sequences are MGHRA and YSYEKL. For the CDR3, the DNA is TGCGCCAGCAGCCAAGTAGGGCGTGGATACTATGGCTACACCTTC. This encodes CASSQVGRGYYGYTF.

This chain links TRBV15 with TRBJ2-5; either TRBD1 or TRBD2 may supply D (5 bases each). This CDR3 is 17 amino acids long. Germline V gene sequence: CDR1 LNHNV, CDR2 YYDKDF (reference sequence). V gave up 0 bases and J gave up 4 bases, with 18 bases separating them. The CDR3 region has the DNA TGTGCCACCAGCAGAGACGTACGGCAGGGTGGAGGAGAGACCCAGTACTTC. As protein: CATSRDVRQGGGETQYF. The full variable domain, its missing parts supplied by reference TRBV15 and TRBJ2-5, is DAMVIQNPRYQVTQFGKPVTLSCSQTLNHNVMYWYQQKSSQAPKLLFHYYDKDFNNEADTPDNFQSRRPNTSFCFLDIRSPGLGDTAMYLCATSRDVRQGGGETQYFGPGTRLLVL.

This chain links TRBV19 with TRBJ2-5; 9 positions agree with TRBD2. The CDR3 covers 16 residues. Germline V gives CDR1 LNHDA, CDR2 SQIVND (reference sequence). V trimming: 0 bases; J trimming: 1 base; junction bases outside the gene matches: 3. The CDR3 bases are TGTGCCAGTAGTATAGAGGGTAGCGGGAGCCAAGAGACCCAGTACTTC. Translating gives CASSIEGSGSQETQYF.

The chain recombines TRBV18 with TRBJ1-1, with 7 bases matching TRBD1. Per the germline V gene, CDR1 is KGHSH and CDR2 is LQKENI. The ends lost 3 bases at V and 0 bases at J; junction bases unmatched: 7. The CDR3 contains 16 residues. CDR3 region: CASSPEGTDMNTEAFF. As DNA, the CDR3 is TGTGCCAGCTCACCCGAGGGGACAGATATGAACACTGAAGCTTTCTTT.

The chain couples TRBV4-1 to TRBJ1-2; the D gene is possibly TRBD1 (5 bases). The CDR3 runs 14 residues. CDR1 is MGHRA and CDR2 is YSYEKL in the germline V gene. The ends were cut back, 1 base at V and 8 bases at J, with 14 bases in the middle. The CDR3 sequence: CASSQAAGMGGYTF. The CDR3 DNA is TGCGCCAGCAGCCAAGCCGCAGGGATGGGAGGCTACACCTTC.

The V call is TRBV5-1, the J call TRBJ2-7; 10 bases map to TRBD1. Germline V CDR1 and CDR2: SGHRS, YFSETQ. With V trimmed by 4 bases and J by 3 bases, 1 base remained unmatched. The CDR3 spans 13 residues. DNA for the CDR3: TGCGCCAGCAGCCGGGACAGGGGCTACGAGCAGTACTTC. Its translation: CASSRDRGYEQYF.

The chain employs TRBV9 and TRBJ2-2; D is perhaps TRBD1 (5 bases). CDR1 and CDR2 (germline): SGDLS, YYNGEE. Trimming took off 0 bases at V and 1 base at J, with 10 bases between the two ends. CDR3 size: 16 residues. CDR3 in DNA: TGTGCCAGCAGCGTAGAGGGGAATTGGAACACCGGGGAGCTGTTTTTT. Translating it yields CASSVEGNWNTGELFF.

The chain combines TRBV30 with TRBJ2-7, with a weak D call TRBD1 (5 bases). The germline V gene has CDR1 GTSNPN and CDR2 SVGIG (reference sequence). V shed 0 bases and J shed 6 bases, with 15 bases lying between them. CDR3 size: 14 residues. The CDR3 reads CAWSVGQGNSEQYF. The CDR3, as DNA: TGTGCCTGGAGTGTAGGCCAGGGAAACTCCGAGCAGTACTTC.

This chain connects TRBV10-1 to TRBJ1-4, with TRBD1 identical over 8 bases. CDR1 is WNHNN, CDR2 SYGVQD, per germline (reference sequence). The CDR3 contains 15 residues. J was trimmed by 8 bases and V by 6 bases; bases with no gene match: 11. Written as DNA, the CDR3 is TGCGCCAGCAGCCCGTGGACAGGGCCGCTGGAAAAACTGTTTTTT. Translating gives CASSPWTGPLEKLFF.

This chain joins TRBV5-1 and TRBJ1-1; no definite D call. CDR3 size: 15 residues. Looked up from germline, CDR1 is SGHRS and CDR2 is YFSETQ. Trimming took off 4 bases at V and 0 bases at J, with 13 bases between the two ends. CDR3 loop: CASSPMAAMNTEAFF. The DNA for the CDR3 is TGCGCCAGCAGCCCGATGGCGGCCATGAACACTGAAGCTTTCTTT.

This clone was observed a handful of times. The chain uses TRBV30 and TRBJ2-1, with 7 bases that match TRBD1. The germline CDR1 and CDR2 sequences are GTSNPN and SVGIG (reference sequence). The CDR3 runs 16 residues. The V gene end was trimmed by 2 bases and the J gene end by 4 bases; junction bases not matched to a gene: 11. Here the CDR3 reads CAWSRTGSAAYNEQFF. The CDR3 DNA reads TGTGCCTGGAGTCGGACAGGCTCCGCGGCTTACAATGAGCAGTTCTTC. Full variable domain (rest looked up from reference TRBV30 and TRBJ2-1): SQTIHQWPATLVQPVGSPLSLECTVEGTSNPNLYWYRQAAGRGLQLLFYSVGIGQISSEVPQNLSASRPQDRQFILSSKKLLLSDSGFYLCAWSRTGSAAYNEQFFGPGTRLTVL.

This chain joins TRBV6-5 and TRBJ1-5; possible D gene TRBD1, 5 bases. CDR1 and CDR2 from the germline V gene are MNHEY and SVGAGI. CDR3 length: 14 residues. V lost 6 bases, J lost 2 bases, and 11 bases lay in between. CDR3 residues: CASSRTPGNQPQHF. Here the CDR3 DNA reads TGTGCCAGCAGCCGGACACCCGGCAATCAGCCCCAGCATTTT.

This chain uses TRBV4-2 with TRBJ2-2; tentative D call: TRBD2 (6 bases). Germline-derived CDR1 and CDR2 are LGHNA and YNFKEQ. With 0 bases removed from V and 3 bases from J, the gap between germline ends came to 14 bases. CDR3 length: 17 residues. DNA for the CDR3: TGTGCCAGCAGCCAAGAGAATGTGGGGGGTGACACCGGGGAGCTGTTTTTT. As protein: CASSQENVGGDTGELFF.